Listed here are 18 T cell receptor beta chains from one sample, sequenced in a study of patients and donors after allogeneic stem cell transplantation (dated by TCRdb to the early 2020s). The library came from RT-PCR. TCRdb shows the sequencer as NextSeq 550. TCRdb applied fastp at Q25 and MiXCR to the public reads, then kept only in-frame beta chains. Rows are combined by CDR3 protein, so each entry shows the most common genes and DNA. Present in this sample are 90,000 to 130,000 distinct CDR3 sequences, approximately 40% of which were seen just once. The top ten clones comprise approximately 30% of the sample. The sample consisted of blood, either unsorted or a sorted T cell fraction (not recorded which). All receptors derive from a human donor who was either an allogeneic HSCT recipient or a stem cell or donor lymphocyte infusion donor (not recorded which). It is not recorded whose cells these are; they may come from a transplant donor.

This chain uses TRBV6-5 with TRBJ1-2; D not resolved. Trimming took off 2 bases at V and 8 bases at J, with 15 bases between the two ends. The CDR3 length is 14 residues. Germline CDR1 MNHEY, CDR2 SVGAGI. CDR3 DNA sequence: TGTGCCAGCAGTTACGGCAGGTCGGTGAGGGGCTACACCTTC. Translated, it gives CASSYGRSVRGYTF.

This clonotype occurred a few times. The chain has TRBV7-2 and TRBJ2-3; D remains ambiguous. V lost 2 bases and J lost 5, with 11 bases in between. The CDR3 runs 14 residues. The germline CDR1 and CDR2 sequences are SGHTA and FQGNSA. In nucleotides, the CDR3 is TGTGCCAGCAGCTTAAGAGGATTTGGAGATACGCAGTATTTT. It yields the protein CASSLRGFGDTQYF. Supplemented by reference TRBV7-2 and TRBJ2-3, the full variable domain reads GAGVSQSPSNKVTEKGKDVELRCDPISGHTALYWYRQSLGQGLEFLIYFQGNSAPDKSGLPSDRFSAERTGGSVSTLTIQRTQQEDSAVYLCASSLRGFGDTQYFGPGTRLTVL.

This sequence joins TRBV11-3 and TRBJ2-2; tentatively, D is TRBD2 (5 bases). Trimming pared 5 bases from V and 6 bases from J, leaving 16 bases between. The germline CDR1 and CDR2 sequences are SGHNT and YENEEA. This CDR3 comprises 15 residues. In DNA, the CDR3 is TGTGCCAGCAGCGGAACAGAGGCTAGCCCCGGGGAGCTGTTTTTT. This codes for CASSGTEASPGELFF.

This clonotype was detected a few times. The CDR3: CASSEGDRYGYTF. CDR3 nucleotide sequence: TGCGCCAGCAGTGAGGGGGATCGCTATGGCTACACCTTC. The chain combines TRBV10-2 with TRBJ1-2; D is undetermined. V shed 2 bases and J shed 4 bases, with 8 bases lying between them. CDR3 length equals 13 residues. The germline V gene encodes CDR1 WSHSY and CDR2 SAAADI.

This clonotype turned up a few times. The rearrangement uses TRBV15 and TRBJ2-3; no firm D call. The germline V and J ends were trimmed by 1 base and 0 bases, with 11 bases remaining between them. CDR1 is LNHNV, CDR2 YYDKDF, per germline (reference sequence). The CDR3 has 16 amino acids. Here the CDR3 DNA reads TGTGCCACCAGCAGAGTCCCAGTCTTTAGCACAGATACGCAGTATTTT. It is translated as CATSRVPVFSTDTQYF.

This clonotype was seen a handful of times. The V call is TRBV7-9, the J call TRBJ1-2; 8 bases are a match to TRBD1. Germline CDR1 and CDR2: SEHNR and FQNEAQ (reference sequence). V was pared by 4 bases and J by 5 bases, with 6 bases of the junction left unmatched. CDR3 size: 14 residues. CDR3 nucleotides: TGTGCCAGCAGCTCCACCGGGACAGGATATGGCTACACCTTC. As protein: CASSSTGTGYGYTF.

This clonotype was picked up one time. The V call is TRBV20-1, the J call TRBJ2-3, with TRBD1 identical over 8 bases. CDR1 is DFQATT, CDR2 SNEGSKA, per germline (reference sequence). This CDR3 contains 15 residues. Trimming cost V 7 bases and J 4 bases; bases outside gene matches: 13. For the CDR3, the DNA is TGCAGTGTTGCCCTCGGGACAGGAGTTCCAGATACGCAGTATTTT. Protein product: CSVALGTGVPDTQYF.

This clonotype was counted many times. The chain couples TRBV5-6 to TRBJ1-1; TRBD1 is a possible D gene (5 bases). The CDR3 is 17 residues long. The V gene lost 1 base and the J gene lost 6 bases, with 22 bases spanning the gap. The germline CDR1 and CDR2 sequences are SGHDT and YYEEEE. DNA of the CDR3: TGTGCCAGCAGCTTGACTAAGGGGATTGGCGCGAAGGCTGAAGCTTTCTTT. Amino acids: CASSLTKGIGAKAEAFF. The whole variable domain, filled in from reference TRBV5-6 and TRBJ1-1, reads DAGVTQSPTHLIKTRGQQVTLRCSPKSGHDTVSWYQQALGQGPQFIFQYYEEEERQRGNFPDRFSGHQFPNYSSELNVNALLLGDSALYLCASSLTKGIGAKAEAFFGQGTRLTVV.

This clonotype was seen a handful of times. V usage is TRBV20-1 and J usage is TRBJ1-5; D call uncertain. Germline V CDR1 and CDR2: DFQATT, SNEGSKA (reference sequence). V lost 0 bases and J lost 0, with 6 bases in between. The CDR3 loop spans 14 amino acids. CDR3 in amino acids: CSARDSNSNQPQHF. As DNA, the CDR3 is TGCAGTGCTAGAGATTCCAATAGCAATCAGCCCCAGCATTTT.

CDR3 in DNA: TGCGCCAGCAGCTCGGCTGGGGCCAACGTCCTGACTTTC. It specifies CASSSAGANVLTF. This sequence joins TRBV5-1 and TRBJ2-6; D gene unclear. Germline CDR1 and CDR2: SGHRS and YFSETQ. The CDR3 consists of 13 residues. Trimming took off 3 bases at V and 2 bases at J, with 3 bases between the two ends.

The chain uses TRBV12-3 or TRBV12-4 and TRBJ1-3; D may be TRBD1 (6 bases). The CDR3 is 16 residues long. V was cut by 3 bases and J by 7 bases, with 19 bases left in between. The CDR3 protein is CASSLVPGAIMNTIYF. In DNA, the CDR3 is TGTGCCAGCAGTTTGGTTCCGGGGGCTATAATGAACACCATATATTTT.

V usage is TRBV5-1 and J usage is TRBJ2-5; TRBD1 might be the D (6 bases). V was shortened by 4 bases and J by 2 bases, with 12 bases between the two germline ends. The CDR3 is 14 residues long. The germline V gene encodes CDR1 SGHRS and CDR2 YFSETQ. The CDR3 coding sequence is TGCGCCAGCAGCAACTCAGGGGCACAAGAGACCCAGTACTTC. It yields the protein CASSNSGAQETQYF.

This clonotype has more than one count but fewer than ten. This chain joins TRBV7-9 and TRBJ1-2; D gene uncertain. V was pared by 3 bases and J by 5 bases, with 16 bases between. Germline CDR1 SEHNR, CDR2 FQNEAQ (reference sequence). The CDR3 is 15 residues long. CDR3 sequence (DNA): TGTGCCAGCAGCTTTTTTCTCGTGGCCGCTTATGGCTACACCTTC. This gives the protein CASSFFLVAAYGYTF.

This chain uses TRBV5-5 with TRBJ2-5, with no clear D. The CDR3 runs to 14 residues. The germline V and J ends were trimmed by 0 bases and 5 bases, with 11 bases remaining between them. Germline CDR1 is SGHKS and CDR2 is YYEKEE (reference sequence). Here the CDR3 DNA reads TGTGCCAGCAGCTTGGCCCGACAAAGCGAGACCCAGTACTTC. Translation gives CASSLARQSETQYF.

The chain links TRBV20-1 to TRBJ2-7, with D possibly matching TRBD1 (6 bases). The CDR3 runs 13 residues. Deletions cut 2 bases from V and 1 base from J, with 9 bases between. Germline V CDR1 and CDR2: DFQATT, SNEGSKA (reference sequence). CDR3 region: CSARSDRSYEQYF. The DNA for the CDR3 is TGCAGTGCTAGATCGGACAGATCCTACGAGCAGTACTTC.

The chain has TRBV27 and TRBJ1-1; tentative D call: TRBD1 (6 bases). The V gene lost 4 bases and the J gene lost 0 bases, with 12 bases spanning the gap. Germline V lookup: CDR1 MNHEY, CDR2 SMNVEV (reference sequence). The CDR3 is 15 residues long. The CDR3 here is CASSSQGRMNTEAFF. The CDR3 DNA is TGTGCCAGCAGTTCACAGGGAAGGATGAACACTGAAGCTTTCTTT.

This clonotype was counted a few times. The junction departs from germline at one end; a sequencing error may be responsible. This chain connects TRBV2 to TRBJ2-1; D is possibly TRBD1 or TRBD2 (5 bases each). The CDR3 runs to 12 residues. CDR1 is SNHLY, CDR2 FYNNEI, per germline. The CDR3 protein is CASSEGPGTPSF. The CDR3 DNA reads TGTGCCAGCAGTGAAGGCCCCGGGACCCCCTCCTTC.

The V gene is TRBV7-2, the J gene TRBJ1-2, with 8 bases that match TRBD1. Trimming took 5 bases from V and 3 from J; bases not matched to a gene: 8. This CDR3 has 15 amino acids. In germline, CDR1 is SGHTA, CDR2 FQGNSA. CDR3 coding DNA: TGTGCCAGCAGCACCAGACAGGGGAGCTACTATGGCTACACCTTC. As protein: CASSTRQGSYYGYTF.